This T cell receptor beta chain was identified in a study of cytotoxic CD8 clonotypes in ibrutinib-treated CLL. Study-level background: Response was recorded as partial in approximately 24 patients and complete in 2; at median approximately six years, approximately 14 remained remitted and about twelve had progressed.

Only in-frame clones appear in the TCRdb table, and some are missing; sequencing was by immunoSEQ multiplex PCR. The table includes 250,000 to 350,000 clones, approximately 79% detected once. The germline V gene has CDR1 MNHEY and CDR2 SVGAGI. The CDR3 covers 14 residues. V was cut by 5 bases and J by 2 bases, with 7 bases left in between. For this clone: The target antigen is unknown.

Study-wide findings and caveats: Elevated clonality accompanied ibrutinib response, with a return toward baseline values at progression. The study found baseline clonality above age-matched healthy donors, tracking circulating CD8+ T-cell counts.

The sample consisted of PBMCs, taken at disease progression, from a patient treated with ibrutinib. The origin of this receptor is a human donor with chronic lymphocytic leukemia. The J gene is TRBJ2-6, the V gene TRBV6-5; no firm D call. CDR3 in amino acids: CASSGRTGANVLTF. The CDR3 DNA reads TGTGCCAGCAGTGGAAGGACTGGGGCCAACGTCCTGACTTTC.